The 32 T cell receptor beta chains below were found in one sample sequenced in a study of shared clonotypes between healthy human individuals (dated by TCRdb to between 2020 and 2021). The library was built by means of the immunoSEQ multiplex PCR assay. The immuneACCESS repertoire file appears here via TCRdb, limited to in-frame rearrangements. These files lack a portion of the clones; in checked studies, under half of the deficit traces to unresolved V genes, and the cause of the others is not known. For this sample the table gives about 690,000 clones, of which less than 95% were detected only once. The ten biggest clones cover 34% of the sample. The sample consisted of memory CD8+ T cells from PBMCs. In the paper's terms, the cell subset or site label means: CD45RO+ cells pooled with CCR7-negative TemRA cells. The receptor source for this set is a man younger than 35 in good health. Some clones in this sample may be carry-over from other donors' samples.

This clone has ten or more counts. J is TRBJ1-1 and V is TRBV5-1, with a tentative D call TRBD1 (6 bases). Germline V lookup: CDR1 SGHRS, CDR2 YFSETQ. Trimming cost V 2 bases and J 5 bases, with 16 bases left between them. The CDR3 runs to 15 residues. CDR3 protein: CASSFSPGQGTEAFF. CDR3 DNA: TGCGCCAGCAGCTTTAGCCCGGGACAAGGAACTGAAGCTTTCTTT.

The chain employs TRBV5-6 and TRBJ2-7; 10 bases are a match to TRBD2. Germline V gives CDR1 SGHDT, CDR2 YYEEEE. The CDR3 loop spans 19 amino acids. Losses at the gene ends were 5 bases for V and 0 bases for J; bases not matched to a gene: 17. CDR3 DNA: TGTGCCAGCAGTTCCTCCCCTGGACTAGCGGAGTGGGGCTCCTACGAGCAGTACTTC. Translating it yields CASSSSPGLAEWGSYEQYF.

In DNA form, the CDR3 reads TGTGCCAGCAGCGGGGGGGCCGATTACTACGAGCAGTACTTC. This gives the protein CASSGGADYYEQYF. The J gene is TRBJ2-7, the V gene TRBV9; either TRBD1 or TRBD2 may supply D (6 bases each). V lost 3 bases and J 3 bases, leaving 13 bases between the germline ends. CDR3 size: 14 residues. CDR1 is SGDLS, CDR2 YYNGEE, per germline. Looking up the rest from reference TRBV9 and TRBJ2-7 gives the full variable domain: DSGVTQTPKHLITATGQRVTLRCSPRSGDLSVYWYQQSLDQGLQFLIQYYNGEERAKGNILERFSAQQFPDLHSELNLSSLELGDSALYFCASSGGADYYEQYFGPGTRLTVT.

The rearrangement joins TRBV29-1 to TRBJ2-1; 9 bases agree with TRBD2. J gave up 6 bases and V 1 base, and 10 bases lay outside the gene matches. In germline, CDR1 is SQVTM, CDR2 ANQGSEA. CDR3 length: 16 amino acids. CDR3 sequence reads: CSVEGFQREAFNEQFF. In nucleotides, the CDR3 is TGCAGCGTTGAAGGGTTTCAGCGGGAGGCCTTCAATGAGCAGTTCTTC.

The chain carries TRBV7-9 and TRBJ1-2; D not resolved. Trimming removed 5 bases at V and 4 bases at J, with 8 bases between. The CDR3 totals 12 residues. CDR1 is SEHNR, CDR2 FQNEAQ, per germline (reference sequence). CDR3 residues: CASSPSGYGYTF. The CDR3 DNA reads as TGTGCCAGCAGCCCCTCGGGCTATGGCTACACCTTC. Using reference TRBV7-9 and TRBJ1-2 for the parts outside the CDR3, the full variable domain is DTGVSQNPRHKITKRGQNVTFRCDPISEHNRLYWYRQTLGQGPEFLTYFQNEAQLEKSRLLSDRFSAERPKGSFSTLEIQRTEQGDSAMYLCASSPSGYGYTFGSGTRLTVV.

This chain connects TRBV28 to TRBJ1-1, with TRBD1 as a possible D gene (6 bases). The CDR3 covers 16 residues. CDR1 MDHEN and CDR2 SYDVKM come from the germline V gene. Trimming removed 6 bases from V and 1 base from J, with 18 bases in between. Here the CDR3 DNA reads TGTGCCAGCAGCCAAAAGCAGGGGAGGGGGAACACTGAAGCTTTCTTT. Amino acids: CASSQKQGRGNTEAFF. Based on the CDR3 plus reference TRBV28 and TRBJ1-1, the full variable domain is DVKVTQSSRYLVKRTGEKVFLECVQDMDHENMFWYRQDPGLGLRLIYFSYDVKMKEKGDIPEGYSVSREKKERFSLILESASTNQTSMYLCASSQKQGRGNTEAFFGQGTRLTVV.

The sample holds one count of this clone. V and J are TRBV29-1 and TRBJ2-1; 9 bases map to TRBD1. V trimming: 5 bases; J trimming: 6 bases; junction bases outside the gene matches: 5. This CDR3 comprises 13 residues. Germline CDR1 and CDR2: SQVTM and ANQGSEA. CDR3 in DNA: TGCAGCGTTCTCCCGGGACAGGGCAATGAGCAGTTCTTC. Protein: CSVLPGQGNEQFF.

This chain connects TRBV5-1 to TRBJ2-7; 9 nucleotides match TRBD2. The CDR3 is 16 residues long. V lost 4 bases and J lost 7; bases outside the gene matches: 15. CDR1 and CDR2 (germline): SGHRS, YFSETQ. CDR3 sequence (DNA): TGCGCCAGCAGCCCAGGAGGTCTAGCGGGGCCCTGGGAGCAGTACTTC. It codes for CASSPGGLAGPWEQYF.

The chain couples TRBV11-2 to TRBJ2-1; D unresolved. CDR3 length: 16 amino acids. Trimming shortened V by 4 bases and J by 1 base, and 14 bases separated the two germline ends. Per germline, CDR1 SGHAT and CDR2 FQNNGV. The CDR3 sequence: CASSWLEDPSYNEQFF. CDR3 sequence (DNA): TGTGCCAGCAGCTGGCTAGAAGATCCTTCCTACAATGAGCAGTTCTTC.

The chain couples TRBV9 to TRBJ2-1; D not resolved. Trimming left V 4 bases short and J 3 bases short, with 11 bases between. This CDR3 is 14 amino acids long. Germline V gene sequence: CDR1 SGDLS, CDR2 YYNGEE. The CDR3: CASSPGPDYNEQFF. DNA of the CDR3: TGTGCCAGCAGCCCAGGACCCGACTACAATGAGCAGTTCTTC.

V is TRBV27 and J is TRBJ2-7; TRBD1 aligns across 7 bases. The CDR3 covers 13 residues. Trimming removed 3 bases from V and 5 bases from J; junction bases left unmatched: 4. Germline CDR1 reads MNHEY; CDR2 reads SMNVEV (reference sequence). CDR3 region: CASSLFRGNEQYF. DNA of the CDR3: TGTGCCAGCAGTTTGTTCAGGGGGAACGAGCAGTACTTC.

The chain joins TRBV6-5 to TRBJ2-2; D remains ambiguous. The CDR3 runs to 14 residues. V lost 2 bases and J 6 bases, leaving 10 bases between the germline ends. Germline V gives CDR1 MNHEY, CDR2 SVGAGI. DNA for the CDR3: TGTGCCAGCAGTTACACCGAGGATTCCGGGGAGCTGTTTTTT. Translated, it gives CASSYTEDSGELFF.

This clone was detected once. The chain has TRBV27 and TRBJ1-2; 7 bases map to TRBD1. Germline lookup yields CDR1 MNHEY and CDR2 SMNVEV (reference sequence). Trimming at V came to 5 bases and at J to 4 bases, leaving 7 bases not matched to a gene. CDR3 length: 14 residues. CDR3: CASSRGQGRYGYTF. For the CDR3, the DNA is TGTGCCAGCAGTAGGGGGCAGGGCCGCTATGGCTACACCTTC.

Details on this clone: Sequence at one end of the junction differs from germline and may be a read error. This sequence joins TRBV20-1 and TRBJ1-2; 7 bases are a match to TRBD1. CDR1 DFQATT and CDR2 SNEGSKA come from the germline V gene (reference sequence). The length of the CDR3 is 9 residues. The CDR3, as DNA: TGCAGTGCTCTTCATAGACAGGGCTTC. Its translation is CSALHRQGF.

The genes are TRBV7-9 and TRBJ2-2; no clear D. Trimming removed 0 bases from V and 3 bases from J, with 5 bases in between. The CDR3 covers 14 residues. Germline CDR1 and CDR2: SEHNR and FQNEAQ (reference sequence). CDR3 DNA sequence: TGTGCCAGCAGCTTAGCCTCCTACACCGGGGAGCTGTTTTTT. Its translation: CASSLASYTGELFF. Using reference TRBV7-9 and TRBJ2-2 for the parts outside the CDR3, the full variable domain is DTGVSQNPRHKITKRGQNVTFRCDPISEHNRLYWYRQTLGQGPEFLTYFQNEAQLEKSRLLSDRFSAERPKGSFSTLEIQRTEQGDSAMYLCASSLASYTGELFFGEGSRLTVL.

The J gene is TRBJ2-7, the V gene TRBV7-2; the D is unclear. CDR1 and CDR2 from the germline V gene are SGHTA and FQGNSA. The CDR3 sequence is 13 residues long. The germline V and J ends were trimmed by 5 bases and 3 bases, with 11 bases remaining between them. CDR3 in amino acids: CASSPRGFYEQYF. The CDR3 bases are TGTGCCAGCAGCCCGCGTGGATTCTACGAGCAGTACTTC.

This chain joins TRBV7-6 and TRBJ2-7, with unresolved D. This CDR3 has 13 residues. The V gene lost 2 bases and the J gene lost 3 bases, with 8 bases spanning the gap. Germline CDR1 and CDR2: SGHVS and FNYEAQ. The CDR3 loop reads CASSLSLRYEQYF. As DNA, the CDR3 is TGTGCCAGCAGCTTATCACTGCGCTACGAGCAGTACTTC.

The count of this clone is one. For the CDR3, the DNA is TGTGCCACCAGCAGAGGGACTAGCGGGGACACAGATACGCAGTATTTT. It specifies CATSRGTSGDTDTQYF. The V call is TRBV15, the J call TRBJ2-3, with 12 bases that match TRBD2. The CDR3 consists of 16 residues. Germline lookup yields CDR1 LNHNV and CDR2 YYDKDF (reference sequence). With 1 base clipped from V and 2 bases from J, the junction kept 1 base outside the gene matches.

The rearrangement joins TRBV16 to TRBJ1-1; D remains unclear. The CDR3 has 14 amino acids. CDR1 is KGHSY, CDR2 FQNENV, per germline. V dropped 4 bases and J dropped 2 bases, with 11 bases sitting between them. The CDR3 nucleotides are TGTGCCAGCAGCCTCACTACCCCAAACACTGAAGCTTTCTTT. Translated: CASSLTTPNTEAFF.

This clone appeared a single time. This rearrangement joins TRBV4-3 to TRBJ1-2; D perhaps matches TRBD1 (5 bases). The germline V gene encodes CDR1 LGHNA and CDR2 YSLEER. Trimming left V 3 bases short and J 6 bases short, with 17 bases between. The CDR3 has 15 residues. The CDR3 protein is CASSQTWGGLDGYTF. The CDR3 DNA follows: TGCGCCAGCAGCCAGACTTGGGGGGGGTTGGATGGCTACACCTTC.

The CDR3: CASSEAGRQFYEQYF. In DNA form, the CDR3 reads TGTGCCAGCAGTGAAGCTGGGCGGCAGTTCTACGAGCAGTACTTC. The chain recombines TRBV6-1 with TRBJ2-7; D remains ambiguous. The CDR3 consists of 15 residues. V shed 0 bases and J shed 3 bases, with 12 bases lying between them. The germline gives CDR1 MNHNS, CDR2 SASEGT.

The chain employs TRBV27 and TRBJ1-2, with a possible D match to TRBD1 (6 bases). Trimming took off 6 bases at V and 2 bases at J, with 13 bases between the two ends. CDR1 and CDR2 (germline): MNHEY, SMNVEV (reference sequence). The CDR3 spans 14 residues. CDR3 in amino acids: CASRTGQFNYGYTF. CDR3 sequence (DNA): TGTGCCAGCAGGACCGGACAGTTCAACTATGGCTACACCTTC.

The V gene is TRBV27, the J gene TRBJ1-5; D remains ambiguous. Germline-derived CDR1 and CDR2 are MNHEY and SMNVEV (reference sequence). Trimming took 2 bases from V and 0 from J, leaving 8 bases between them. CDR3 length: 15 residues. Here the CDR3 reads CASSLRRNSNQPQHF. The CDR3 DNA is TGTGCCAGCAGTTTACGGAGGAATAGCAATCAGCCCCAGCATTTT.

The V gene is TRBV15, the J gene TRBJ1-1, with D tentatively TRBD1 (5 bases). CDR3 length: 15 residues. With 0 bases removed from V and 5 bases from J, the gap between germline ends came to 13 bases. Germline loops: CDR1 LNHNV, CDR2 YYDKDF (reference sequence). DNA for the CDR3: TGTGCCACCAGCAGAGATAGGGACGGCGGAACTGAAGCTTTCTTT. Translated, it gives CATSRDRDGGTEAFF.

The CDR3 loop is CASSLVTGGGNEQFF. The CDR3 DNA follows: TGTGCCAGCAGCTTAGTCACCGGGGGTGGGAATGAGCAGTTCTTC. V is TRBV7-9 and J is TRBJ2-1, with D possibly TRBD2 on 6 matching bases. Germline CDR1 and CDR2: SEHNR and FQNEAQ (reference sequence). V was pared by 1 base and J by 7 bases, with 14 bases between. This CDR3 is 15 amino acids long.

This clone came up once. The chain links TRBV4-2 to TRBJ2-3; TRBD1 matches 9 bases. Germline V lookup: CDR1 LGHNA, CDR2 YNFKEQ. CDR3 length equals 15 residues. The V segment lost 0 bases and the J segment 5 bases; nucleotides outside the gene matches: 3. CDR3 nucleotide sequence: TGTGCCAGCAGCCAAGAGGAGACAGGGGGAGATACGCAGTATTTT. Amino acids: CASSQEETGGDTQYF.

This rearrangement joins TRBV4-1 to TRBJ1-2; D is possibly TRBD1 (5 bases). Germline V CDR1 and CDR2: MGHRA, YSYEKL. This CDR3 comprises 14 residues. V was pared by 3 bases and J by 8 bases, with 16 bases between. CDR3 nucleotide sequence: TGCGCCAGCAGCCACCCTTTAGCCAGGGACGGCTACACCTTC. Amino acids: CASSHPLARDGYTF.

In its sample, this clone was seen once. V is TRBV5-1 and J is TRBJ2-7, with D tentatively TRBD2 (5 bases). The V gene's germline CDR1 is SGHRS and CDR2 YFSETQ. V was clipped by 3 bases and J by 2 bases, with 15 bases between them. The CDR3 length is 15 residues. The CDR3 DNA follows: TGCGCCAGCAGCTCCGCATTAGCGATTACCTACGAGCAGTACTTC. It codes for CASSSALAITYEQYF.

The chain is built from TRBV4-1 and TRBJ2-1, with TRBD1 matching 9 bases. This CDR3 region has 16 residues. Germline V gene sequence: CDR1 MGHRA, CDR2 YSYEKL. V trimming: 0 bases; J trimming: 5 bases; junction bases outside the gene matches: 5. CDR3 amino acids: CASSQDEDRGDNEQFF. DNA for the CDR3: TGCGCCAGCAGCCAAGACGAGGACAGGGGTGACAATGAGCAGTTCTTC.

The chain has TRBV7-9 and TRBJ2-7; maybe TRBD1 (6 bases). Germline loops: CDR1 SEHNR, CDR2 FQNEAQ (reference sequence). The CDR3 spans 14 residues. Trimming left V 5 bases short and J 3 bases short, with 14 bases between. CDR3 coding DNA: TGTGCCAGCAGCCCCCGGGACAAAGTCTACGAGCAGTACTTC. Translation: CASSPRDKVYEQYF.

The chain recombines TRBV9 with TRBJ2-1; 8 bases are a match to TRBD2. The CDR3 totals 16 residues. The trim removed 0 bases at V and 8 bases at J, leaving 10 bases unmatched. The V gene's germline CDR1 is SGDLS and CDR2 YYNGEE. The chain's CDR3 is CASSVAGGRGSDEQFF. The CDR3 DNA sequence: TGTGCCAGCAGCGTAGCGGGGGGGAGAGGTAGCGATGAGCAGTTCTTC.

V gene TRBV4-1 combines with J gene TRBJ2-3; D is uncertain. Trimming removed 0 bases at V and 4 bases at J, with 8 bases between. This CDR3 is 14 amino acids long. Germline V gives CDR1 MGHRA, CDR2 YSYEKL. This chain's CDR3 is CASSQDHLADTQYF. DNA for the CDR3: TGCGCCAGCAGCCAAGATCACCTAGCAGATACGCAGTATTTT.